Below, 5 T cell receptor beta chains from the same sample are listed, as sequenced in a study of blood T cell repertoires in COVID-19. The assay was immunoSEQ multiplex PCR, and TCRdb's table has in-frame clones only and misses some. Of approximately 300,000 clones in the sample, roughly nine tenths were seen once. Sequences were obtained from PBMCs or T cells enriched from blood (not recorded which). Source of these receptors: a woman under 40 who had been exposed to COVID-19.

This chain uses TRBV19 with TRBJ1-2, with D unresolved. Looked up from germline, CDR1 is LNHDA and CDR2 is SQIVND (reference sequence). This CDR3 contains 15 residues. Trimming removed 2 bases from V and 3 bases from J, with 13 bases in between. The CDR3 region is CASSIPSRRDYGYTF. The DNA for the CDR3 is TGTGCCAGTAGTATACCCAGCAGGAGGGACTATGGCTACACCTTC.

The chain employs TRBV19 and TRBJ1-1, with a weak D call TRBD1 (5 bases). Trimming took off 6 bases at V and 2 bases at J, with 22 bases between the two ends. There are 17 residues in the CDR3. The germline gives CDR1 LNHDA, CDR2 SQIVND (reference sequence). The CDR3 reads CASSPAYTGLSNTEAFF. In DNA, the CDR3 is TGTGCCAGTAGCCCTGCTTATACAGGATTAAGCAACACTGAAGCTTTCTTT.

This clone appeared once. The chain carries TRBV5-4 and TRBJ2-3; 7 bases are shared with TRBD1. The CDR3 spans 17 residues. V trimming: 2 bases; J trimming: 0 bases; junction bases outside the gene matches: 9. Germline V lookup: CDR1 SGHNT, CDR2 YYREEE (reference sequence). The CDR3 sequence: CASSLPDRVWSTDTQYF. The CDR3 nucleotides are TGTGCCAGCAGCTTACCTGACAGGGTATGGAGCACAGATACGCAGTATTTT.

The chain carries TRBV5-1 and TRBJ2-3; tentatively, D is TRBD1 (5 bases). The CDR3 has 15 amino acids. Trimming removed 2 bases at V and 0 bases at J, with 10 bases between. Germline CDR1 is SGHRS and CDR2 is YFSETQ. The CDR3 spells CASSLTGVSTDTQYF. The CDR3 DNA is TGCGCCAGCAGCTTAACAGGAGTTAGCACAGATACGCAGTATTTT.

The CDR3 region is CASSRLERTSLNSPLHF. In DNA form, the CDR3 reads TGTGCCAGCAGTCGTTTGGAACGGACAAGCCTAAATTCACCCCTCCACTTT. The chain uses TRBV3-1 (or the pseudogene TRBV3-2) and TRBJ1-6; TRBD1 is a possible D gene (5 bases). The germline gives CDR1 LGHDT, CDR2 YNNKEL (reference sequence). The V end lost 6 bases, the J end lost 7 bases, and 22 bases lay between the germline ends. The CDR3 is 17 amino acids.